These T cell receptor beta chains were read from a single sample in a study of blood T cell repertoires in COVID-19. The repertoire was sequenced with immunoSEQ multiplex PCR; TCRdb's copy has only in-frame clones and lacks some. The table includes roughly 14,000 clones, around 87% detected once. The sample consisted of peripheral blood. The receptor set was obtained from a man aged 55 to 70 with acute or convalescent COVID-19. CDR3s include the opening cysteine and the closing phenylalanine or tryptophan. D genes are given only for firm matches. Clone size is stated in some rows and not others, as once, few, many or a class when expanded.

V,size,D,length,J,CDR3,DNA
TRBV6-2/TRBV6-3,.,.,16,TRBJ2-2,CASSYGAGTNTGELFF,TGTGCCAGCAGTTACGGGGCAGGGACGAACACCGGGGAGCTGTTTTTT
TRBV19,.,.,14,TRBJ1-2,CASSEGAGDYGYTF,TGTGCCAGTAGTGAAGGGGCCGGAGACTATGGCTACACCTTC
TRBV20-1,.,TRBD2,19,TRBJ2-7,CSASDSGLAGGLLSYEQYF,TGCAGTGCTAGTGACTCCGGACTAGCGGGGGGGCTCTTATCCTACGAGCAGTACTTC
TRBV19,.,.,13,TRBJ1-4,CASRALQGEKLFF,TGTGCCAGTAGAGCCCTACAGGGCGAAAAACTGTTTTTT
TRBV18,.,.,15,TRBJ1-1,CASSPQGGTDTEAFF,TGTGCCAGCTCACCACAGGGGGGGACGGACACTGAAGCTTTCTTT
TRBV19,.,.,13,TRBJ2-2,CASRPRGTGELFF,TGTGCCAGTAGGCCTCGGGGGACCGGGGAGCTGTTTTTT
TRBV23-1,few,TRBD1,19,TRBJ1-5,CASLKPTGEEIKTCQPQHF,TGCGCCAGCCTGAAACCAACAGGGGAGGAAATAAAGACGTGTCAGCCCCAGCATTTT
TRBV7-6,.,TRBD2,15,TRBJ2-1,CASSGGTSSYNEQFF,TGTGCCAGCAGCGGCGGGACTAGCTCCTACAATGAGCAGTTCTTC
TRBV28,.,.,12,TRBJ2-2,CASRTNTGELFF,TGTGCCAGCAGGACTAACACCGGGGAGCTGTTTTTT
TRBV3-1/TRBV3-2,.,.,14,TRBJ2-7,CASSQTGNSYEQYF,TGTGCCAGCAGCCAAACGGGGAACTCCTACGAGCAGTACTTC
TRBV24-1,.,TRBD2,16,TRBJ2-1,CATSDRSGRDYNEQFF,TGTGCCACCAGTGACAGGAGCGGGAGGGACTACAATGAGCAGTTCTTC
TRBV7-2,few,TRBD2,15,TRBJ2-7,CASSLTAGDSYEQYF,TGTGCCAGCAGCTTAACCGCGGGGGACTCCTACGAGCAGTACTTC
TRBV5-4,.,.,15,TRBJ1-4,CASSLGGPGGEKLFF,TGTGCCAGCAGCTTGGGGGGGCCCGGTGGAGAAAAACTGTTTTTT
TRBV7-9,.,TRBD1,15,TRBJ1-2,CASSLGDRKIPGYTF,TGTGCCAGCAGCTTAGGGGACAGGAAGATACCAGGCTACACCTTC
TRBV2,.,.,13,TRBJ2-3,CASLSRITDTQYF,TGTGCCAGCCTCAGCAGGATCACAGATACGCAGTATTTT
TRBV28,.,TRBD2,18,TRBJ2-7,CASSLGLGGAGPSYEQYF,TGTGCCAGCAGTTTGGGCTTGGGAGGGGCTGGACCTAGCTACGAGCAGTACTTC
TRBV12-3/TRBV12-4,.,.,11,TRBJ2-5,CASSFREAQYF,TGTGCCAGCAGTTTTAGAGAGGCCCAGTACTTC
TRBV3-1/TRBV3-2,.,.,14,TRBJ1-1,CASSQTGTNTEAFF,TGTGCCAGCAGCCAAACAGGGACGAACACTGAAGCTTTCTTT
TRBV19,.,.,13,TRBJ2-1,CASSLGQPNEQFF,TGTGCCAGTAGCCTAGGACAGCCCAATGAGCAGTTCTTC
TRBV7-9,few,.,15,TRBJ2-3,CASSTFRGSTDTQYF,TGTGCCAGCAGCACTTTTCGAGGTAGCACAGATACGCAGTATTTT
TRBV5-8,.,TRBD1,16,TRBJ2-3,CASSPSGTDNTDTQYF,TGTGCCAGCAGCCCCTCGGGGACAGACAACACAGATACGCAGTATTTT
TRBV10-3,.,TRBD2,16,TRBJ2-3,CAISVGGGASTDTQYF,TGTGCCATCAGTGTCGGCGGGGGGGCGAGCACAGATACGCAGTATTTT
TRBV5-1,.,.,15,TRBJ2-1,CASSLATTGNNEQFF,TGCGCCAGCAGCTTGGCGACGACAGGTAACAATGAGCAGTTCTTC
TRBV28,.,.,15,TRBJ2-3,CASSFLADITDTQYF,.
TRBV24-1,few,.,14,TRBJ1-2,CATSGGGVNYGYTF,TGTGCCACCAGTGGGGGAGGAGTGAACTATGGCTACACCTTC
TRBV28,.,TRBD1,12,TRBJ2-7,CASGQGVGEQYF,TGTGCCAGCGGACAGGGGGTTGGCGAGCAGTACTTC
TRBV7-9,few,.,17,TRBJ1-5,CASSLGPLGRPNQPQHF,TGTGCCAGCAGCTTAGGTCCCCTAGGGAGGCCGAATCAGCCCCAGCATTTT
TRBV6-5,.,TRBD1,15,TRBJ1-2,CASSSDRVVSYGYTF,TGTGCCAGCAGCTCGGACAGGGTGGTAAGCTATGGCTACACCTTC
TRBV7-2,.,.,14,TRBJ2-7,CASSSLVPPYEQYF,TGTGCCAGCAGCTCCCTAGTACCCCCCTACGAGCAGTACTTC
TRBV5-1,.,.,18,TRBJ2-5,CASSLGTLTRGLQETQYF,TGCGCCAGCAGCTTGGGCACCCTAACTAGAGGTCTTCAAGAGACCCAGTACTTC